This is a list of T cell receptor beta chains from one sample in a study of OX40 agonist ivuxolimab in advanced cancers. Some clones are missing from TCRdb's copy, which holds only in-frame ones; the method was immunoSEQ multiplex PCR. Here the sample spans roughly 76,000 clones, over 75% being singletons. The material sequenced was CD4+ or CD8+ T cells sorted from blood, taken in a trial of the OX40 agonist ivuxolimab. These receptors all come from an adult with an advanced solid tumor such as melanoma, head and neck, liver or kidney cancer. CDR3s include the opening cysteine and the closing phenylalanine or tryptophan. A D gene is named only where the DNA matches it firmly. Size is stated for part of the rows, as once, few or many counts, or as a class when the clone is expanded.

TRBV5-1	TRBD2	TRBJ2-2	15	-	TGCGCCAGCAGCTCGGCGGGAGGGACCACCGGGGAGCTGTTTTTT	CASSSAGGTTGELFF
TRBV7-3	TRBD2	TRBJ2-2	16	-	TGTGCCAGCAGCTACCTTCCGGGGGGGAACACCGGGGAGCTGTTTTTT	CASSYLPGGNTGELFF
TRBV7-9	-	TRBJ2-5	14	-	TGTGCCAGCAGCCAACAGGCGTCCGGAGAGACCCAGTACTTC	CASSQQASGETQYF
TRBV5-5	-	TRBJ2-5	15	-	TGTGCCAGCAGCTTGGACCCTGGGTCTAGAGAGACCCAGTACTTC	CASSLDPGSRETQYF
TRBV28	-	TRBJ1-2	13	-	TGTGCCAGCAGTCCCCATGGGACTCATGGCTACACCTTC	CASSPHGTHGYTF
TRBV18	TRBD2	TRBJ2-1	15	-	TGTGCCAGCTCACCAGAGCTAGCGGGAGACAATGAGCAGTTCTTC	CASSPELAGDNEQFF
TRBV11-2	-	TRBJ1-4	11	-	TGTGCCAGCAGCTTGGCGGGACGGGCGTTTTTT	CASSLAGRAFF
TRBV19	-	TRBJ1-4	13	-	TGTGCCAGTCGTCCCGGGACATTTGAAAAACTGTTTTTT	CASRPGTFEKLFF
TRBV11-3	-	TRBJ1-3	13	-	TGTGCCAGCAGCTTTACAGGGGGAAACACCATATATTTT	CASSFTGGNTIYF
TRBV18	-	TRBJ2-7	13	-	TGTGCCAGCCGCCGTAGGGAAACCTACGAGCAGTACTTC	CASRRRETYEQYF
TRBV5-4	TRBD1	TRBJ2-7	14	-	TGTGCCAGCAGGACCGGACAGGTCGAGGACGAGCAGTACTTC	CASRTGQVEDEQYF
TRBV5-1	TRBD1	TRBJ2-7	15	-	TGCGCCAGCAGCTTGGCCCCGACAGGGGAGGACGAGCAGTACTTC	CASSLAPTGEDEQYF
TRBV7-9	TRBD2	TRBJ2-3	16	few	TGTGCCAGCAGGGGCGGGGGGGCCTCCGACACAGATACGCAGTATTTT	CASRGGGASDTDTQYF
TRBV30	-	TRBJ2-6	16	-	TGTGCCTGGAGTCTGGGGATTACATCTGGGGCCAACGTCCTGACTTTC	CAWSLGITSGANVLTF
TRBV6-1	-	TRBJ1-5	14	-	TGTGCCAGCAGTGGACAGGTTAGCAATCAGCCCCAGCATTTT	CASSGQVSNQPQHF
TRBV5-1	TRBD1	TRBJ2-2	15	once	TGCGCCAGCAGCACCACAGGGGGCTATGCCGGGGAGCTGTTTTTT	CASSTTGGYAGELFF
TRBV7-9	-	TRBJ2-6	19	-	TGTGCCAGCAGCCGCAACTCCGGGACTGCGAGCTCTGGGGCCAACGTCCTGACTTTC	CASSRNSGTASSGANVLTF
TRBV21-1	-	TRBJ2-6	16	once	TGTGCCAGCACCGGGACAGTTGAGCCTGGGGCCAACGTCCTGACTTTC	CASTGTVEPGANVLTF
TRBV5-1	-	TRBJ2-3	16	-	TGCGCCAGCAGCTTGGCATTGGCGGGAACCACAGATACGCAGTATTTT	CASSLALAGTTDTQYF
TRBV18	-	TRBJ1-2	14	-	TGTGCCAGCTCACCGTTCAGTTACGCGGGAGGCTACACCTTC	CASSPFSYAGGYTF
TRBV10-3	-	TRBJ2-1	14	-	TGTGCCATCCAGGGACCAGCGCGATCCAATGAGCAGTTCTTC	CAIQGPARSNEQFF
TRBV21-1	-	TRBJ1-2	13	-	TGTGCCAGCAGCACCGGGACAGGGAATTTGTACACCTTC	CASSTGTGNLYTF
TRBV6-5	-	TRBJ2-3	15	-	TGTGCCAGCAGCAGTACTAGCGCCCGAGGGGGTACGCAGTATTTT	CASSSTSARGGTQYF
TRBV7-9	-	TRBJ1-4	12	-	TGTGCCAGCAGCCCGGAAGTTGAAAAACTGTTTTTT	CASSPEVEKLFF
TRBV28	-	TRBJ1-2	12	-	TGTGCCAGCAGTTTGACAGGCTATGGCTACACCTTC	CASSLTGYGYTF
TRBV19	-	TRBJ1-3	14	once	TGTGCCAGCCGGCAGGCTTACTCTGGAAACACCATATATTTT	CASRQAYSGNTIYF
TRBV28	TRBD2	TRBJ2-1	15	-	TGTGCCAGCAGTCCCTTTCGGGAGGCTTACAATGAGCAGTTCTTC	CASSPFREAYNEQFF
TRBV29-1	-	TRBJ1-4	12	-	TGCAGCGTTGAGGGGGTCGGTGAAAAACTGTTTTTT	CSVEGVGEKLFF
TRBV5-1	-	TRBJ1-2	15	-	TGCGCCAGCAGCTCCCAACCCACAGGACGGTATGGCTACACCTTC	CASSSQPTGRYGYTF
TRBV4-1	-	TRBJ1-1	16	-	TGCGCCAGCAGCCAGGCCGGGACATCGGGTTTGAACAAAGCTTTCTTT	CASSQAGTSGLNKAFF
TRBV18	-	TRBJ1-1	15	-	TGTGCCAGCTCACCAGTTAACCGGGTGAACACTGAAGCTTTCTTT	CASSPVNRVNTEAFF
TRBV27	TRBD1	TRBJ1-4	15	-	TGTGCCAGCAGTTTGGGAGGGACAGGCAATGAAAAACTGTTTTTT	CASSLGGTGNEKLFF
TRBV5-1	TRBD1	TRBJ1-2	17	-	TGCGCCAGCAGCTTGGAACTCGGGGACAGGATAATGAATGGCTACACCTTC	CASSLELGDRIMNGYTF
TRBV5-1	-	TRBJ2-1	14	-	TGCGCCAGCAGCTTCAGAGGGCCCTACAATGAGCAGTTCTTC	CASSFRGPYNEQFF
TRBV11-2	-	TRBJ2-1	15	-	TGTGCCAGCAGCTTAGACAGCTCCTCCTACAATGAGCAGTTCTTC	CASSLDSSSYNEQFF
TRBV5-1	-	TRBJ2-3	14	-	TGCGCCAGCAGCGCCGCGACTAGCACAGATACGCAGTATTTT	CASSAATSTDTQYF
TRBV18	TRBD2	TRBJ2-7	14	-	TGTGCCAGCTCACCAGGCGGGAGCTCCTACGAGCAGTACTTC	CASSPGGSSYEQYF
TRBV29-1	-	TRBJ2-1	16	-	TGCAGCGTCATAGACGGGCACACTCGCTCCTACAATGAGCAGTTCTTC	CSVIDGHTRSYNEQFF
TRBV10-2	-	TRBJ1-2	12	-	TGCGCCACCATGGTGGGGGAAGATGGCTACACCTTC	CATMVGEDGYTF
TRBV19	TRBD2	TRBJ2-5	15	-	TGTGCCAGTAGCCAAAATCTAGCGGGCCAAGAGACCCAGTACTTC	CASSQNLAGQETQYF
TRBV6-6	-	TRBJ1-5	14	-	TGTGCCAGCAGTCCCGGACATCCAAATCAGCCCCAGCATTTT	CASSPGHPNQPQHF
TRBV7-8	-	TRBJ2-1	10	-	TGTGCCAGCGGGAACAATGAGCAGTTCTTC	CASGNNEQFF
TRBV29-1	-	TRBJ1-2	13	-	TGCAGCGTTGAAGAACGGGACCGCTCGTGCTACACCTTC	CSVEERDRSCYTF
TRBV27	TRBD2	TRBJ2-3	17	once	TGTGCCAGCAGTTCAAACCCGACTAGCGTTAGCACAGATACGCAGTATTTT	CASSSNPTSVSTDTQYF
TRBV29-1	-	TRBJ2-1	12	-	TGCAGCGTTGAAGCGGGTCTTAACGAGCAGTTCTTC	CSVEAGLNEQFF
TRBV13	-	TRBJ2-1	11	-	TGTGCCAGCAGCTTTTACAATGAGCAGTTCTTC	CASSFYNEQFF